This passage covers 15 T cell receptor beta chains from one sample sequenced in a study of blood T cell repertoires in COVID-19. Generated by immunoSEQ multiplex PCR, the TCRdb table keeps only in-frame clones and is missing some. The sample has 300,000 or so clones; roughly 90% are singletons. Sequenced material: PBMCs or T cells enriched from blood (not recorded which). The receptors were sampled from a woman aged 50 to 60 who had been exposed to COVID-19.

The chain joins TRBV30 to TRBJ2-3; TRBD2 matches 7 bases. The CDR3 has 15 residues. The V gene's germline CDR1 is GTSNPN and CDR2 SVGIG (reference sequence). Losses at the gene ends were 1 base for V and 1 base for J; bases not matched to a gene: 5. The CDR3 DNA sequence: TGTGCCTGGAGTGATTCCAGCGGGGGCACAGATACGCAGTATTTT. This translates into CAWSDSSGGTDTQYF.

The V and J genes are TRBV10-3 and TRBJ1-6, with 8 positions matching TRBD1. The CDR3 totals 14 residues. Per the germline V gene, CDR1 is ENHRY and CDR2 is SYGVKD. V shed 6 bases, J shed 8 bases, and the junction held 6 bases outside the gene matches. The CDR3 DNA sequence: TGTGCCATCAGGACAGGGGATTTTGATTCACCCCTCCACTTT. This encodes CAIRTGDFDSPLHF.

This clone came up once. The V gene is TRBV4-1, the J gene TRBJ2-7, with 14 bases matching TRBD2. Germline CDR1 is MGHRA and CDR2 is YSYEKL. With V trimmed by 4 bases and J by 2 bases, 4 bases remained unmatched. This CDR3 spans 16 amino acids. This CDR3 reads CASSRGLAGGPYEQYF. The CDR3 DNA reads TGCGCCAGCAGCCGCGGACTAGCGGGGGGACCCTACGAGCAGTACTTC.

This chain joins TRBV4-2 and TRBJ1-5; a weak D match, TRBD1 (5 bases). This CDR3 spans 15 amino acids. Germline CDR1 reads LGHNA; CDR2 reads YNFKEQ. V shed 0 bases and J shed 7 bases, with 13 bases lying between them. CDR3 region: CASSQDGQGGQPQHF. CDR3 sequence (DNA): TGTGCCAGCAGCCAAGATGGGCAGGGAGGGCAGCCCCAGCATTTT.

The chain uses TRBV7-2 and TRBJ2-7, with 7 bases lining up with TRBD1. Germline CDR1 reads SGHTA; CDR2 reads FQGNSA. This CDR3 contains 15 residues. The V segment lost 4 bases and the J segment 7 bases; nucleotides outside the gene matches: 13. The DNA for the CDR3 is TGTGCCAGCAGCTCTCCGGGACAGAAGTTGGGAGAGCAGTACTTC. Translating it yields CASSSPGQKLGEQYF.

The V and J genes are TRBV11-2 and TRBJ2-7; weak D call: TRBD1 (5 bases). The germline V and J ends were trimmed by 3 bases and 5 bases, with 14 bases remaining between them. CDR1 is SGHAT and CDR2 is FQNNGV in the germline V gene. The CDR3 spans 14 residues. This CDR3 is CASSFLGRVDEQYF. The CDR3, as DNA: TGTGCCAGCAGCTTTCTGGGCAGGGTGGACGAGCAGTACTTC.

This chain links TRBV7-9 with TRBJ2-7; 7 positions match TRBD1. Losses at the gene ends were 4 bases for V and 3 bases for J; bases not matched to a gene: 9. CDR1 and CDR2 from the germline V gene are SEHNR and FQNEAQ (reference sequence). This CDR3 contains 15 residues. The CDR3 sequence: CASSSGEGASYEQYF. CDR3 DNA: TGTGCCAGCAGCTCGGGTGAGGGGGCAAGCTACGAGCAGTACTTC.

The J gene is TRBJ2-7, the V gene TRBV5-1; tentatively, D is TRBD1 (5 bases). V lost 1 base and J 0 bases, leaving 8 bases between the germline ends. Per germline, CDR1 SGHRS and CDR2 YFSETQ. This CDR3 has 14 amino acids. CDR3 in amino acids: CASSLTGNSYEQYF. In nucleotides, the CDR3 is TGCGCCAGCAGCTTGACAGGTAACTCCTACGAGCAGTACTTC.

As DNA, the CDR3 is TGCGCCAGCAGCCAAGCCGGAGGACTATATGGCTACACCTTC. It is translated as CASSQAGGLYGYTF. J is TRBJ1-2 and V is TRBV4-1; D remains ambiguous. This CDR3 has 14 residues. Per germline, CDR1 MGHRA and CDR2 YSYEKL. V lost 1 base and J lost 5, with 11 bases in between.

This chain connects TRBV30 to TRBJ1-6; D gene unclear. The CDR3 consists of 18 residues. Germline V lookup: CDR1 GTSNPN, CDR2 SVGIG (reference sequence). V dropped 0 bases and J dropped 0 bases, with 15 bases sitting between them. CDR3 coding DNA: TGTGCCTGGAGTGTCTCCGGGTTAGTGAGCTCCTATAATTCACCCCTCCACTTT. It specifies CAWSVSGLVSSYNSPLHF.

The chain is built from TRBV2 and TRBJ2-3, with no clear D. Germline V CDR1 and CDR2: SNHLY, FYNNEI. V lost 6 bases to trimming and J lost 4 bases, with 5 bases between them. CDR3 size: 11 residues. The CDR3 region is CASSESDTQYF. The CDR3 nucleotides read TGTGCCAGCAGCGAGTCAGATACGCAGTATTTT.

The V and J genes are TRBV28 and TRBJ1-1; TRBD1 aligns across 8 bases. The CDR3 consists of 15 residues. The germline CDR1 and CDR2 sequences are MDHEN and SYDVKM. V lost 5 bases, J lost 1 base, and 6 bases stayed unmatched. The CDR3 spells CASSTRTGPNTEAFF. The CDR3 nucleotides read TGTGCCAGCAGTACCCGGACAGGGCCGAACACTGAAGCTTTCTTT.

The V call is TRBV9, the J call TRBJ1-6; TRBD1 might be the D (5 bases). Germline values: CDR1 SGDLS, CDR2 YYNGEE. Trimming cost V 0 bases and J 6 bases, with 10 bases left between them. This CDR3 is 15 amino acids long. The CDR3 coding sequence is TGTGCCAGCAGCGTAGAGGGCAGGGCTAATTCACCCCTCCACTTT. It yields the protein CASSVEGRANSPLHF.

This clone was picked up one time. The chain has TRBV7-8 and TRBJ1-5; 8 bases agree with TRBD1. CDR3 length: 15 amino acids. Per the germline V gene, CDR1 is SGHVS and CDR2 is FQNEAQ. With V trimmed by 5 bases and J by 4 bases, 7 bases remained unmatched. The CDR3 reads CASSRDRGKNQPQHF. CDR3 nucleotides: TGTGCCAGCAGCCGAGACAGGGGCAAAAATCAGCCCCAGCATTTT.

The chain carries TRBV7-2 and TRBJ2-7, with TRBD2 matching 15 bases. The germline CDR1 and CDR2 sequences are SGHTA and FQGNSA. The CDR3 spans 16 residues. V lost 4 bases, J lost 4 bases, and 5 bases stayed unmatched. The CDR3 spells CASSWTSGGAAYEQYF. The CDR3 DNA follows: TGTGCCAGCAGCTGGACTAGCGGGGGGGCTGCTTACGAGCAGTACTTC.